This T cell receptor beta chain was documented in a study of glioma-infiltrating T cells. There are a few counts of this clonotype. Antigen: not known. One base away lies a much larger clone, so this may be a sequencing read error. Trimming removed 4 bases at V and 1 base at J, with 9 bases between. The CDR3 contains 14 residues. Germline V lookup: CDR1 MNHEY, CDR2 SVGAGI. Study conclusions and caveats: Patients with low tissue-blood divergence carried a signature set of shared blood CDR3 motifs.

TCR alpha and beta CDR3 regions were amplified from RNA using iRepertoire nested multiplex PCR. MiXCR, applied by TCRdb to the multiplex PCR reads, yields one record per CDR3 protein. Of more than 300,000 distinct CDR3 sequences in the sample, 41% were seen once. V is TRBV6-5 and J is TRBJ2-3; D may correspond to TRBD1 or TRBD2 (6 bases each). The sample taken for sequencing was glioma tissue, nonneoplastic brain tissue, or PBMCs (not recorded which). This clonotype was sampled from a human donor with low-grade glioma or glioblastoma, undergoing nonglioma brain surgery, or in good health (not recorded which). CDR3 nucleotides: TGTGCCAGCAGTTTGGAGGGGGGCACAGATACGCAGTATTTT. This codes for CASSLEGGTDTQYF.